These 8 T cell receptor beta chains came from one sample sequenced in a study of OX40 agonist ivuxolimab in advanced cancers. Repertoires were generated with immunoSEQ multiplex PCR, while TCRdb's copy carries only in-frame clones and drops some. The data show about 81,000 clones, approximately 90% seen once. The sequencing used CD4+ or CD8+ T cells sorted from blood, collected in a trial of the OX40 agonist ivuxolimab. The receptors originated from an adult with an advanced solid tumor such as melanoma, head and neck, liver or kidney cancer.

This clone has just one count. The J gene is TRBJ1-5, the V gene TRBV6-4; 8 bases map to TRBD1. Looked up from germline, CDR1 is MRHNA and CDR2 is SNTAGT. There are 14 residues in the CDR3. V was clipped by 4 bases and J by 6 bases; unmatched bases: 5. CDR3 sequence reads: CASSVQGAGQPQHF. The CDR3 DNA reads TGTGCCAGCAGTGTCCAGGGGGCGGGTCAGCCCCAGCATTTT.

CDR3 sequence reads: CASRVDLTGNTIYF. The CDR3 region has the DNA TGTGCCAGCAGGGTAGATTTAACTGGAAACACCATATATTTT. V usage is TRBV2 and J usage is TRBJ1-3, with D unclear. Germline CDR1 reads SNHLY; CDR2 reads FYNNEI. The V and J ends lost 6 bases and 2 bases respectively, with 11 bases between them. The length of the CDR3 is 14 residues.

The V and J genes are TRBV6-1 and TRBJ2-7, with 7 nucleotides matching TRBD1. This CDR3 comprises 12 residues. After removal of 3 bases from V and 6 bases from J, the junction contained 2 bases not matched to a gene. CDR1 MNHNS and CDR2 SASEGT come from the germline V gene. The CDR3, as DNA: TGTGCCAGCAGTGATAGGGGGCGCGAGCAGTACTTC. It specifies CASSDRGREQYF.

The chain employs TRBV6-5 and TRBJ1-1; D not resolved. Trimming shortened V by 5 bases and J by 3 bases, and 13 bases separated the two germline ends. CDR1 and CDR2 from the germline V gene are MNHEY and SVGAGI. This CDR3 has 14 residues. CDR3 sequence (DNA): TGTGCCAGCAGTGAATTGGACGGGTACACTGAAGCTTTCTTT. This gives the protein CASSELDGYTEAFF.

This chain joins TRBV7-2 and TRBJ2-1; D remains unclear. This CDR3 comprises 11 residues. The V gene lost 5 bases and the J gene lost 5 bases, with 4 bases spanning the gap. CDR1 is SGHTA and CDR2 is FQGNSA in the germline V gene. The CDR3 DNA reads TGTGCCAGCAGCCAGAACAATGAGCAGTTCTTC. This sequence encodes CASSQNNEQFF.

This clone was counted once. The chain carries TRBV10-3 and TRBJ1-5; perhaps TRBD1 as D (5 bases). This CDR3 is built from 15 residues. CDR1 ENHRY and CDR2 SYGVKD come from the germline V gene. The V end lost 10 bases, the J end lost 2 bases, and 18 bases lay between the germline ends. CDR3 DNA: TGTGCCAGCAAGAAGGACACTTGGGGCAATCAGCCCCAGCATTTT. As protein: CASKKDTWGNQPQHF.

This clone was found once. The chain joins TRBV5-1 to TRBJ2-3, with 7 positions matching TRBD1. The germline V gene encodes CDR1 SGHRS and CDR2 YFSETQ. Trimming cost V 4 bases and J 4 bases; bases outside gene matches: 6. The CDR3 has 14 residues. The CDR3 sequence is CASSARQGSDTQYF. CDR3 DNA sequence: TGCGCCAGCAGCGCAAGACAGGGCTCAGATACGCAGTATTTT.

This clone occurred once. The chain carries TRBV10-3 and TRBJ2-5; D gene unclear. Germline CDR1 is ENHRY and CDR2 is SYGVKD. With 0 bases removed from V and 1 base from J, the gap between germline ends came to 6 bases. The CDR3 totals 14 residues. The DNA for the CDR3 is TGTGCCATCAGTGAGTCGAACAGCCAAGAGACCCAGTACTTC. It is translated as CAISESNSQETQYF.